Listed here are 23 T cell receptor beta chains from one sample, sequenced in a study of blood T cell repertoires in COVID-19. The assay was immunoSEQ multiplex PCR, and TCRdb's table has in-frame clones only and misses some. This table has about 80,000 clones, 75% to 90% appearing once. Sequenced material: peripheral blood. The receptors here all came from a man in his sixties with active or convalescent COVID-19.

The CDR3: CASSQDEGAGEQFF. The CDR3 bases are TGCGCCAGCAGCCAAGATGAGGGGGCAGGTGAGCAGTTCTTC. The genes are TRBV4-1 and TRBJ2-1; TRBD1 matches at 7 bases. J gave up 9 bases and V 0 bases, and 5 bases lay outside the gene matches. CDR1 MGHRA and CDR2 YSYEKL come from the germline V gene. CDR3 length: 14 amino acids.

This chain joins TRBV10-3 and TRBJ2-5; 7 bases are shared with TRBD1. The CDR3 spans 15 residues. Germline V lookup: CDR1 ENHRY, CDR2 SYGVKD. V gave up 4 bases and J gave up 2 bases; unmatched junction bases: 7. The chain's CDR3 is CAISGPLTGQETQYF. The CDR3 bases are TGTGCCATCAGTGGCCCTCTGACAGGGCAAGAGACCCAGTACTTC.

J is TRBJ1-5 and V is TRBV9; the D is unclear. The germline V and J ends were trimmed by 0 bases and 3 bases, with 7 bases remaining between them. The CDR3 spans 14 residues. The germline gives CDR1 SGDLS, CDR2 YYNGEE. CDR3 loop: CASSVAGSNQPQHF. The DNA of the CDR3 is TGTGCCAGCAGCGTAGCGGGATCCAATCAGCCCCAGCATTTT.

The chain has TRBV3-1 (or the pseudogene TRBV3-2) and TRBJ2-1; no reliable D call. The V end lost 1 base, the J end lost 10 bases, and 5 bases lay between the germline ends. Per germline, CDR1 LGHDT and CDR2 YNNKEL (reference sequence). This CDR3 comprises 11 residues. CDR3 in DNA: TGTGCCAGCAGCCAAGTTCAGGAGCAGTTCTTC. It is translated as CASSQVQEQFF.

The rearrangement uses TRBV9 and TRBJ1-1; D unclear. V lost 0 bases to trimming and J lost 1 base, with 7 bases between them. This CDR3 region has 14 residues. CDR1 and CDR2 (germline): SGDLS, YYNGEE. The CDR3 sequence is CASSVGHSNTEAFF. The CDR3 nucleotides read TGTGCCAGCAGCGTAGGGCATTCGAACACTGAAGCTTTCTTT. Full variable domain (rest looked up from reference TRBV9 and TRBJ1-1): DSGVTQTPKHLITATGQRVTLRCSPRSGDLSVYWYQQSLDQGLQFLIQYYNGEERAKGNILERFSAQQFPDLHSELNLSSLELGDSALYFCASSVGHSNTEAFFGQGTRLTVV.

The gene calls are TRBV5-4 and TRBJ1-5; D perhaps matches TRBD1 (6 bases). CDR1 and CDR2 (germline): SGHNT, YYREEE (reference sequence). This CDR3 has 16 residues. V was pared by 2 bases and J by 0 bases, with 12 bases between. The CDR3 is CASSLGGAYSNQPQHF. The CDR3 DNA reads TGTGCCAGCAGCTTAGGGGGGGCTTATAGCAATCAGCCCCAGCATTTT.

This sequence joins TRBV9 and TRBJ2-1; the match to TRBD2 covers 13 bases. V was clipped by 4 bases and J by 4 bases; unmatched bases: 8. Per germline, CDR1 SGDLS and CDR2 YYNGEE. The CDR3 spans 17 residues. CDR3 amino acids: CASSRRTSGGDYNEQFF. DNA for the CDR3: TGTGCCAGCAGCAGACGGACTAGCGGGGGCGATTACAATGAGCAGTTCTTC. Full variable domain (missing parts from reference TRBV9 and TRBJ2-1): DSGVTQTPKHLITATGQRVTLRCSPRSGDLSVYWYQQSLDQGLQFLIQYYNGEERAKGNILERFSAQQFPDLHSELNLSSLELGDSALYFCASSRRTSGGDYNEQFFGPGTRLTVL.

This clone was recorded a few times. V gene TRBV5-4 combines with J gene TRBJ1-2, with 8 bases that match TRBD1. After removal of 1 base from V and 4 bases from J, the junction contained 6 bases not matched to a gene. The CDR3 has 15 amino acids. Per the germline V gene, CDR1 is SGHNT and CDR2 is YYREEE (reference sequence). The CDR3 region is CASSLPADRAYGYTF. As DNA, the CDR3 is TGTGCCAGCAGCTTGCCCGCGGACAGGGCCTATGGCTACACCTTC.

The chain recombines TRBV28 with TRBJ2-5; 14 positions agree with TRBD2. The germline gives CDR1 MDHEN, CDR2 SYDVKM. The CDR3 is 18 amino acids. With 7 bases clipped from V and 0 bases from J, the junction kept 10 bases outside the gene matches. The CDR3 is CASTPGLAGGYDQETQYF. CDR3 nucleotides: TGTGCCAGCACCCCTGGACTAGCGGGGGGTTATGACCAAGAGACCCAGTACTTC. The full variable domain, completed using reference TRBV28 and TRBJ2-5, is DVKVTQSSRYLVKRTGEKVFLECVQDMDHENMFWYRQDPGLGLRLIYFSYDVKMKEKGDIPEGYSVSREKKERFSLILESASTNQTSMYLCASTPGLAGGYDQETQYFGPGTRLLVL.

V is TRBV2 and J is TRBJ1-2; no clear D. Germline loops: CDR1 SNHLY, CDR2 FYNNEI. CDR3 length: 13 amino acids. V dropped 5 bases and J dropped 2 bases, with 9 bases sitting between them. In DNA form, the CDR3 reads TGTGCCAGCAGTCCCGGGATGAACTATGGCTACACCTTC. Translation: CASSPGMNYGYTF.

For the CDR3, the DNA is TGTGCCAGCAGCGCCCGACTAGCGGGGGCCAGCAGGAACACCGGGGAGCTGTTTTTT. Protein: CASSARLAGASRNTGELFF. The chain links TRBV7-9 to TRBJ2-2, with 12 bases identical to TRBD2. Germline V lookup: CDR1 SEHNR, CDR2 FQNEAQ (reference sequence). Trimming cost V 5 bases and J 1 base; bases outside gene matches: 11. The CDR3 runs to 19 residues.

The rearrangement links TRBV2 to TRBJ1-5; TRBD1 aligns across 8 bases. V shed 7 bases, J shed 7 bases, and the junction held 6 bases outside the gene matches. This CDR3 spans 13 amino acids. The germline CDR1 and CDR2 sequences are SNHLY and FYNNEI. The CDR3 DNA sequence: TGTGCCAGCAACCAGGGGGCACGGCAGCCCCAGCATTTT. Protein: CASNQGARQPQHF.

The V and J genes are TRBV10-1 and TRBJ1-2; maybe TRBD1 (6 bases). This CDR3 spans 15 amino acids. Trimming cost V 2 bases and J 8 bases, with 18 bases left between them. Germline assignment: CDR1 WNHNN and CDR2 SYGVQD (reference sequence). CDR3 amino acids: CASSEGYREEGGYTF. CDR3 coding DNA: TGCGCCAGCAGTGAGGGTTACAGGGAAGAGGGCGGCTACACCTTC.

V gene TRBV7-2 combines with J gene TRBJ1-3; 9 bases match TRBD1. There are 15 residues in the CDR3. V gave up 4 bases and J gave up 6 bases; unmatched junction bases: 7. CDR1 is SGHTA, CDR2 FQGNSA, per germline. The CDR3 DNA reads as TGTGCCAGCAGCTCCAACAGGGGGCAGGAAAACACCATATATTTT. It specifies CASSSNRGQENTIYF.

The chain couples TRBV1 to TRBJ1-1. TRBV1 is described as a pseudogene. The CDR3 totals 18 residues. The CDR3 loop is CTSSQARGATGGDTEAFF. Here the CDR3 DNA reads TGCACCAGCAGCCAAGCCCGGGGGGCCACCGGGGGGGACACTGAAGCTTTCTTT.

The chain links TRBV7-3 to TRBJ2-3; 8 nucleotides align to TRBD2. After removal of 1 base from V and 11 bases from J, the junction contained 8 bases not matched to a gene. This CDR3 is 14 amino acids long. Germline assignment: CDR1 SGHTA and CDR2 FQGTGA. The CDR3 nucleotides read TGTGCCAGCAGCTTAAACGGTATCGGGGGGGAGCAGTATTTT. Its translation is CASSLNGIGGEQYF.

The V gene is TRBV5-1, the J gene TRBJ2-5; the match to TRBD2 covers 9 bases. The J segment lost 1 base and the V segment lost 4 bases, leaving 5 bases of the junction unmatched. The germline gives CDR1 SGHRS, CDR2 YFSETQ. The CDR3 loop spans 15 amino acids. The CDR3 DNA follows: TGCGCCAGCAGCCTGGCGGGGGGGCCCCAAGAGACCCAGTACTTC. Translation gives CASSLAGGPQETQYF.

This sequence joins TRBV11-2 and TRBJ1-6; D gene unclear. V was cut by 5 bases and J by 6 bases, with 14 bases left in between. Germline V lookup: CDR1 SGHAT, CDR2 FQNNGV. The CDR3 is made up of 15 amino acids. CDR3 protein: CASSASGTSNSPLHF. The CDR3 region has the DNA TGTGCCAGCAGCGCCTCGGGTACCTCTAATTCACCCCTCCACTTT.

This sequence joins TRBV7-2 and TRBJ2-5; 8 nucleotides match TRBD2. CDR3 length equals 14 residues. Germline CDR1 and CDR2: SGHTA and FQGNSA. Trimming took 4 bases from V and 13 from J; bases not matched to a gene: 14. CDR3 bases: TGTGCCAGCAGCTGGGGAGGTAGCGGGGACGGGACGTACTTC. Encoded protein: CASSWGGSGDGTYF.

This clone has only one observation. This chain links TRBV12-3 or TRBV12-4 with TRBJ1-2; D gene uncertain. The CDR3 consists of 13 residues. Trimming pared 5 bases from V and 5 bases from J, leaving 12 bases between. In nucleotides, the CDR3 is TGTGCCAGCAGTCCGATGCCTCAGTATGGCTACACCTTC. Translated, it gives CASSPMPQYGYTF.

The gene calls are TRBV19 and TRBJ2-7, with D perhaps matching TRBD1 (6 bases). V was shortened by 3 bases and J by 2 bases, with 11 bases between the two germline ends. The CDR3 covers 14 residues. Per germline, CDR1 LNHDA and CDR2 SQIVND (reference sequence). The CDR3: CASSIQQGPYEQYF. The CDR3 DNA follows: TGTGCCAGTAGTATCCAACAGGGCCCCTACGAGCAGTACTTC.

The gene calls are TRBV6-6 and TRBJ1-1; TRBD1 aligns across 8 bases. This CDR3 contains 12 residues. Germline values: CDR1 MNHNY, CDR2 SVGAGI (reference sequence). With V trimmed by 5 bases and J by 8 bases, 4 bases remained unmatched. The CDR3 reads CASSPGQGEAFF. The CDR3, as DNA: TGTGCCAGCAGTCCCGGACAGGGCGAAGCTTTCTTT.

As concerns this clone: An end of the junction differs from the germline gene, which may be a read error. The chain couples TRBV5-1 to TRBJ2-1; 8 positions agree with TRBD2. Germline V gene sequence: CDR1 SGHRS, CDR2 YFSETQ. The CDR3 is 16 residues long. The CDR3 DNA follows: TGCGCCCGCAGCGTGGCCGGGGGGGGCTCCTACAATGAGCAGTTCTTC. Translated: CARSVAGGGSYNEQFF. Using reference TRBV5-1 and TRBJ2-1 for the parts outside the CDR3, the full variable domain is KAGVTQTPRYLIKTRGQQVTLSCSPISGHRSVSWYQQTPGQGLQFLFEYFSETQRNKGNFPGRFSGRQFSNSRSEMNVSTLELGDSALYLCARSVAGGGSYNEQFFGPGTRLTVL.